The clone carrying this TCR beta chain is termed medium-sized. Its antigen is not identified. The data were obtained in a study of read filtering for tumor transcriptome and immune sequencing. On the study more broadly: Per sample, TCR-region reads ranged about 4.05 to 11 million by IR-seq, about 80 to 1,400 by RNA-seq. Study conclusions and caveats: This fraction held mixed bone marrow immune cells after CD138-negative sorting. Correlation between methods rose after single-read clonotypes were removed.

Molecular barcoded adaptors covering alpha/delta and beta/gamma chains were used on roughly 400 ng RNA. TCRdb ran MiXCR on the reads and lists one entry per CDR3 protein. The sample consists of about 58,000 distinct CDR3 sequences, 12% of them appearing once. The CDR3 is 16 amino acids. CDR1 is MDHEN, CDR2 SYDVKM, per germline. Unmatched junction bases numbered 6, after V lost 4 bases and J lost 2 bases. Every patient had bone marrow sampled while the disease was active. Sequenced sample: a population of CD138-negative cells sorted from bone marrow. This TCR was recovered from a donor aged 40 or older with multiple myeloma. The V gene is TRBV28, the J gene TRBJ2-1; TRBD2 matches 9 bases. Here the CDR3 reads CASSSRRGGAYNEQFF. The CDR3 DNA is TGTGCCAGCAGTTCCCGGCGGGGGGGTGCCTACAATGAGCAGTTCTTC.